The 5 T cell receptor beta chains presented below share a single source sample, sequenced in a study of T cell responses to AZD1222 COVID-19 vaccine. Assay used: immunoSEQ multiplex PCR; TCRdb lists only in-frame clones, some missing. The table lists about 140,000 clones. Sequencing was performed on peripheral blood. The receptor source for this set is an adult in good health.

The chain uses TRBV7-2 and TRBJ2-2, with TRBD1 as a possible D gene (5 bases). Germline CDR1 reads SGHTA; CDR2 reads FQGNSA. The CDR3 sequence is 14 residues long. The V end lost 1 base, the J end lost 6 bases, and 9 bases lay between the germline ends. In DNA, the CDR3 is TGTGCCAGCAGCTTAGGGGGCAGGGCCGGGGAGCTGTTTTTT. This translates into CASSLGGRAGELFF.

The rearrangement joins TRBV7-8 to TRBJ1-1; D remains ambiguous. The germline V gene encodes CDR1 SGHVS and CDR2 FQNEAQ. V was cut by 3 bases and J by 9 bases, with 20 bases left in between. This CDR3 has 15 residues. In DNA, the CDR3 is TGTGCCAGCAGCTTGTCAGACACGCCGGTGGTCCAAGCTTTCTTT. Protein product: CASSLSDTPVVQAFF. Full variable domain (remainder filled in from reference TRBV7-8 and TRBJ1-1): GAGVSQSPRYKVAKRGQDVALRCDPISGHVSLFWYQQALGQGPEFLTYFQNEAQLDKSGLPSDRFFAERPEGSVSTLKIQRTQQEDSAVYLCASSLSDTPVVQAFFGQGTRLTVV.

The rearrangement links TRBV4-1 to TRBJ2-7; 7 bases map to TRBD2. This CDR3 is 17 amino acids long. The germline V gene encodes CDR1 MGHRA and CDR2 YSYEKL. Unmatched junction bases numbered 14, after V lost 4 bases and J lost 2 bases. The CDR3 DNA reads as TGCGCCAGCAGCCCCAGCGGGGCTCCCCCGAAAACCTACGAGCAGTACTTC. Encoded protein: CASSPSGAPPKTYEQYF.

This chain links TRBV19 with TRBJ1-2, with TRBD1 as a possible D gene (5 bases). V lost 0 bases and J lost 4, with 15 bases in between. The CDR3 has 16 residues. CDR1 is LNHDA, CDR2 SQIVND, per germline (reference sequence). In DNA form, the CDR3 reads TGTGCCAGTAGTATAGATAGGGACGTCGACACCTATGGCTACACCTTC. Amino acids: CASSIDRDVDTYGYTF.

The chain uses TRBV18 and TRBJ2-7; maybe TRBD1 (6 bases). Germline V gene sequence: CDR1 KGHSH, CDR2 LQKENI. There are 14 residues in the CDR3. V was shortened by 3 bases and J by 0 bases, with 9 bases between the two germline ends. CDR3 region: CASSPGDISYEQYF. In DNA, the CDR3 is TGTGCCAGCTCACCGGGGGACATCTCCTACGAGCAGTACTTC.